The clone carrying this T cell receptor (beta chain) has at least ten counts. The sample comes from a study of neurological immune-mediated disorders. The time point was: longitudinal time-point 3. The CDR3 consists of 16 residues. Between the trimmed V and J ends, which lost 5 bases and 7 bases, there was a span of 20 bases. Germline CDR1 and CDR2: SEHNR and FQNEAQ (reference sequence). From the 5' RACE reads, TCRdb called clonotypes with MiXCR, one entry per CDR3 protein. Counted here are 85,000 to 110,000 distinct CDR3 sequences, less than 14% occurring once; the ten biggest clones make up around 3.1%.

Sequencing was performed on PBMCs. The sequence came from a female donor with HTLV-1-associated myelopathy (HAM/TSP). The V call is TRBV7-9, the J call TRBJ2-2; D is undetermined. CDR3 sequence (DNA): TGTGCCAGCAGCCTGGCCGGACCCAACCTGGGCGGGGAGCTGTTTTTT. Translated: CASSLAGPNLGGELFF.